This T cell receptor (beta chain) derives from a study of OX40 agonist ivuxolimab in advanced cancers. Trimming took off 6 bases at V and 6 bases at J, with 15 bases between the two ends. The germline gives CDR1 MDHEN, CDR2 SYDVKM. The CDR3 loop spans 14 amino acids. Method: immunoSEQ multiplex PCR; TCRdb's copy keeps in-frame clones and lacks some. The sample lists more than 45,000 clones; approximately 89% were seen once. The clonotype comes from an adult with an advanced solid tumor such as melanoma, head and neck, liver or kidney cancer. The source was CD4+ or CD8+ T cells sorted from blood, collected in a trial of the OX40 agonist ivuxolimab. V usage is TRBV28 and J usage is TRBJ2-1; a possible D gene is TRBD2 (5 bases). For the CDR3, the DNA is TGTGCCAGCAGCCTTATTGAGGGAACCAATGAGCAGTTCTTC. Translated: CASSLIEGTNEQFF.